The next 13 T cell receptor beta chains were all read from a single sample in a study of human T cells and chemical hapten exposure. Using its own MiXCR run on the RACE reads, TCRdb lists one record per CDR3 protein. The sample holds 70,000 to 95,000 distinct CDR3 sequences, roughly 7.9% seen once. The time point denotes: healthy volunteer bleed at 6 weeks. From whole blood left unfractionated, total RNA was extracted. Source material: whole blood. These TCRs come from a female donor in good health. Some clones in this sample may be carry-over from other donors' samples.

Ten or more counts support this clonotype. This sequence joins TRBV10-3 and TRBJ2-1, with 12 bases aligning to TRBD2. This CDR3 is 15 amino acids long. CDR1 is ENHRY, CDR2 SYGVKD, per germline. V gave up 10 bases and J gave up 8 bases; unmatched junction bases: 12. DNA of the CDR3: TGTGCCACCGGAGGGCTAGCGGGGGGGCACGATGAGCAGTTCTTC. Protein product: CATGGLAGGHDEQFF.

For this clonotype: It may be a read error: a sequence one base away is much more abundant. The rearrangement joins TRBV6-6 to TRBJ1-2; D ambiguous. V was pared by 10 bases and J by 2 bases, with 17 bases between. This CDR3 is built from 14 residues. Germline values: CDR1 MNHNY, CDR2 SVGAGI (reference sequence). DNA of the CDR3: TGTGCCAACAGCCCGCTGACGGGGAACTATGGCTACACCTTC. Its protein is CANSPLTGNYGYTF.

Of note for this clonotype: Just one base apart from a much larger clone, this may be a read error. This sequence joins TRBV29-1 and TRBJ1-1; D gene uncertain. From germline, CDR1 is SQVTM and CDR2 ANQGSEA. The CDR3 sequence is 13 residues long. The CDR3 DNA follows: TGCAACGTTGCGGGTAGGGCAGTTGGTGAAGCTTTCTTT. It specifies CNVAGRAVGEAFF.

The J gene is TRBJ1-5, the V gene TRBV21-1; the D call of TRBD1 is as the table states it, not checked on the DNA. TRBV21-1 is a recognized pseudogene. The CDR3 has 15 amino acids. The CDR3 spells CASSKGTGGDQPQHF. The CDR3 DNA reads as TGTGCCAGCAGCAAAGGGACAGGGGGCGATCAGCCCCAGCATTTT.

In this sample, this clonotype turned up many times. The chain links TRBV28 to TRBJ2-7, with D perhaps assigned TRBD1 or TRBD2 (5 bases each). Trimming left V 6 bases short and J 3 bases short, with 24 bases between. In germline, CDR1 is MDHEN, CDR2 SYDVKM. The CDR3 covers 17 residues. Here the CDR3 DNA reads TGTGCCAGCAGACGACTGTCCGGGACCGAGTACGTCTACGAGCAGTACTTC. This gives the protein CASRRLSGTEYVYEQYF.

This CDR3 is CASSLAPKISGNTIYF. CDR3 bases: TGTGCCAGCAGCTTAGCCCCAAAAATCTCTGGAAACACCATATATTTT. The rearrangement links TRBV7-2 to TRBJ1-3; D uncertain. In germline, CDR1 is SGHTA, CDR2 FQGNSA. The V gene lost 0 bases and the J gene lost 0 bases, with 9 bases spanning the gap. The CDR3 loop spans 16 amino acids.

Regarding this clonotype: Lacking the conserved final phenylalanine or tryptophan, this CDR3 likely reflects a read error. The gene calls are TRBV7-9 and TRBJ2-3; D remains ambiguous. V dropped 3 bases and J dropped 6 bases, with 7 bases sitting between them. Germline CDR1 and CDR2: SEHNR and FQNEAQ (reference sequence). The CDR3 runs to 12 residues. CDR3 in amino acids: CASSFPSDTQYS. The DNA of the CDR3 is TGTGCCAGCAGCTTCCCGAGCGATACGCAGTATTCT.

This clonotype was counted at least ten times. The chain is built from TRBV4-3 and TRBJ2-7; 10 bases are shared with TRBD2. The germline CDR1 and CDR2 sequences are LGHNA and YSLEER. CDR3 length: 17 amino acids. With 0 bases clipped from V and 3 bases from J, the junction kept 8 bases outside the gene matches. The CDR3 sequence: CASSQDPLAGEHYEQYF. DNA of the CDR3: TGCGCCAGCAGCCAAGACCCCCTAGCGGGGGAACACTACGAGCAGTACTTC.

This clonotype appeared many times. V is TRBV27 and J is TRBJ1-1, with a possible D match to TRBD1 (5 bases). The V gene lost 5 bases and the J gene lost 5 bases, with 12 bases spanning the gap. Germline loops: CDR1 MNHEY, CDR2 SMNVEV (reference sequence). The CDR3 totals 13 residues. DNA of the CDR3: TGTGCCAGCAGTATAGGGGTGGCGACTGAAGCTTTCTTT. It is translated as CASSIGVATEAFF.

J is TRBJ1-5 and V is TRBV2; 8 nucleotides agree with TRBD1. After removal of 2 bases from V and 1 base from J, the junction contained 4 bases not matched to a gene. The CDR3 runs 16 residues. In germline, CDR1 is SNHLY, CDR2 FYNNEI. In DNA, the CDR3 is TGTGCCAGCAGTGAACGAACAGGGGGGAGCAATCAGCCCCAGCATTTT. The encoded protein is CASSERTGGSNQPQHF.

In this sample, this clonotype turned up a few times. The chain combines TRBV15 with TRBJ2-1, with 8 bases aligning to TRBD2. Germline-derived CDR1 and CDR2 are LNHNV and YYDKDF (reference sequence). The trim removed 5 bases at V and 2 bases at J, leaving 5 bases unmatched. The CDR3 totals 15 residues. In DNA form, the CDR3 reads TGTGCCACCAGCGCAGGCGGGGGGCCCTACAATGAGCAGTTCTTC. Protein: CATSAGGGPYNEQFF.

This clonotype has only a few counts. The J gene is TRBJ1-1, the V gene TRBV20-1; maybe TRBD1 (5 bases). V lost 6 bases and J 0 bases, leaving 11 bases between the germline ends. This CDR3 region has 13 residues. Germline lookup yields CDR1 DFQATT and CDR2 SNEGSKA (reference sequence). As DNA, the CDR3 is TGCAGTGCATCGACAGACTTGAACACTGAAGCTTTCTTT. It is translated as CSASTDLNTEAFF.

This clonotype was observed a few times. This chain links TRBV7-9 with TRBJ2-7; D may be TRBD1 or TRBD2 (5 bases each). This CDR3 contains 13 residues. The V end lost 2 bases, the J end lost 4 bases, and 9 bases lay between the germline ends. Germline CDR1 reads SEHNR; CDR2 reads FQNEAQ (reference sequence). This CDR3 is CASSLMGEYEQYF. In DNA form, the CDR3 reads TGTGCCAGCAGCTTAATGGGGGAGTACGAGCAGTACTTC.